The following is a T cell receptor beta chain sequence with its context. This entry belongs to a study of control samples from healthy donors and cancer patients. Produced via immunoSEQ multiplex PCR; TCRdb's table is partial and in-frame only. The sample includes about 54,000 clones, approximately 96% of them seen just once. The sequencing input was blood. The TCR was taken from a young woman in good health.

This CDR3 is CASSAPGSYNEQFF. CDR3 DNA sequence: TGTGCCAGCAGTGCCCCCGGGTCCTACAATGAGCAGTTCTTC. V gene TRBV7-2 combines with J gene TRBJ2-1; no clear D gene. With 6 bases removed from V and 1 base from J, the gap between germline ends came to 10 bases. Germline V gene lookup returns CDR1 SGHTA and CDR2 FQGNSA. The length of the CDR3 is 14 residues.